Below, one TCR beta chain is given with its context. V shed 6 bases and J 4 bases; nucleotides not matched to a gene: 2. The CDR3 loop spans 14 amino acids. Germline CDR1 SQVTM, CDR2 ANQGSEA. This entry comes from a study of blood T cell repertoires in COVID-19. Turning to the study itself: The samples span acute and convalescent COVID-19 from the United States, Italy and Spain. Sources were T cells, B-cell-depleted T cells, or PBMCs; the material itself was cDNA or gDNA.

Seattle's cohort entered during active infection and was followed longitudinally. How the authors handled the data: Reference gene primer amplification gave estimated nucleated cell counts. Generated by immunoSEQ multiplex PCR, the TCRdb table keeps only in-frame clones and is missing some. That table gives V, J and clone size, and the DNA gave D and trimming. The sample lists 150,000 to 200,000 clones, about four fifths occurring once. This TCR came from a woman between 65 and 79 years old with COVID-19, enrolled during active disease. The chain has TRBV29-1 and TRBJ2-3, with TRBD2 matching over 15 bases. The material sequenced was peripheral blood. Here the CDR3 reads CSVGLAGGADTQYF. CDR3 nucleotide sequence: TGCAGCGTAGGACTAGCGGGAGGGGCAGATACGCAGTATTTT.